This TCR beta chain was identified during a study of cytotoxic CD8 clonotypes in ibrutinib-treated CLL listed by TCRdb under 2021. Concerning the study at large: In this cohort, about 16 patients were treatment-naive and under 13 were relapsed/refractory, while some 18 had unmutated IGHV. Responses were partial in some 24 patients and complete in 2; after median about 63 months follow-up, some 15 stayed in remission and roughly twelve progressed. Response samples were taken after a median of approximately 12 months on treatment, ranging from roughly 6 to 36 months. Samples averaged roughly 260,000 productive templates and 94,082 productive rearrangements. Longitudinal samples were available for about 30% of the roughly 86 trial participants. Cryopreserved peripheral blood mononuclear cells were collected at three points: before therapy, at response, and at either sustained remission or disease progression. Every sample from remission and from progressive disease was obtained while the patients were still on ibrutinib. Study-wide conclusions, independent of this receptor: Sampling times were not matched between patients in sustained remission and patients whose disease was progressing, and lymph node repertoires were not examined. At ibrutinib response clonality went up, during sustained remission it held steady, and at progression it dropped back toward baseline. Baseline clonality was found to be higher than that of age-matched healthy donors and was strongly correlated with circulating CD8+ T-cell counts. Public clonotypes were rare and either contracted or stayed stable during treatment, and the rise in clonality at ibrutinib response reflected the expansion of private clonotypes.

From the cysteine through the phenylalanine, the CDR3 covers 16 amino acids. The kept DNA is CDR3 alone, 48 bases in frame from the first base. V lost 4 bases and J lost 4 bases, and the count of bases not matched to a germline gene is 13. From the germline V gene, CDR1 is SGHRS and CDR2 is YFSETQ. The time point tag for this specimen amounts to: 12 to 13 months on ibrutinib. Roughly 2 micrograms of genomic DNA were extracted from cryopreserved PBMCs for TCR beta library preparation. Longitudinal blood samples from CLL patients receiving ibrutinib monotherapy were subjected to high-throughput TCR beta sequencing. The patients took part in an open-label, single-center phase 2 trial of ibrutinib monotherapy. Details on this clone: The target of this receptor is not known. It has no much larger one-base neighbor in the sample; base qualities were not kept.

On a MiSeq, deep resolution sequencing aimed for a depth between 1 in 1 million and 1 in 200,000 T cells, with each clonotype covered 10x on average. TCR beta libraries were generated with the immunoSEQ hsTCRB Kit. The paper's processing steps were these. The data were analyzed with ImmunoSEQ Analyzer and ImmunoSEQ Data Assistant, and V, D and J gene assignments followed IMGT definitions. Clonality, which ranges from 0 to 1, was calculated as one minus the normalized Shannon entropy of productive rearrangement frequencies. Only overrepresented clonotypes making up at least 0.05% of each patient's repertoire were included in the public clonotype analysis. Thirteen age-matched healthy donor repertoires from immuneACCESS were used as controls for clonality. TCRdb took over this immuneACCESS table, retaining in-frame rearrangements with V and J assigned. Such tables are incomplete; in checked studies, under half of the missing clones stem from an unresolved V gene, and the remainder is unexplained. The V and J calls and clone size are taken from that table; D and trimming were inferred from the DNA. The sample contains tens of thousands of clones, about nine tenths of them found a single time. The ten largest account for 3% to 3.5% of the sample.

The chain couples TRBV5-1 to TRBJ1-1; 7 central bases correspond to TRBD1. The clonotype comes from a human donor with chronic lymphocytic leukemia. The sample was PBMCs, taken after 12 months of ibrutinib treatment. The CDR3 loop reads CASSPETGLVGTEAFF. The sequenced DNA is TGCGCCAGCAGCCCCGAGACAGGGCTTGTGGGCACTGAAGCTTTCTTT.